This TCR beta chain comes out of a study of siplizumab effects on memory and regulatory T cells. Method: immunoSEQ multiplex PCR; TCRdb's copy keeps in-frame clones and lacks some. The sample lists 100,000 or so clones; about 95% were seen once. This clone came up once. Germline trimming cut 6 bases from V and 5 bases from J; bases unmatched to any gene: 11. Germline V gene data show CDR1 as SGDLS and CDR2 as YYNGEE. This CDR3 has 14 residues. This chain uses TRBV9 with TRBJ2-7, with 7 nucleotides matching TRBD2. Specimen: non-Treg CD4+ T cells sorted from blood. The sequence came from a human donor in good health. The CDR3 spells CASNHAGEAHEQYF. CDR3 DNA: TGTGCCAGCAATCACGCGGGAGAGGCCCACGAGCAGTACTTC.